One and the same sample provided the 25 T cell receptor beta chains below, sequenced in a study of cytomegalovirus exposure and HLA in healthy donors. The primer mix had 60 Vbeta and 13 Jbeta primers. Using immunoSEQ multiplex PCR, the repertoire was profiled, and TCRdb retains in-frame clones only, with some absent. This table has 200,000 to 300,000 clones, roughly four fifths appearing once. Specimen: PBMCs. The receptors come from a woman aged 40 to 50 in good health and CMV-seropositive.

This chain connects TRBV5-6 to TRBJ1-5, with 8 bases matching TRBD1. In germline, CDR1 is SGHDT, CDR2 YYEEEE. The CDR3 contains 16 residues. With V trimmed by 3 bases and J by 5 bases, 10 bases remained unmatched. The chain's CDR3 is CASSSFSGTGYQPQHF. The CDR3 DNA is TGTGCCAGCAGCTCCTTCTCCGGGACAGGCTATCAGCCCCAGCATTTT.

The chain's CDR3 is CASSQDLSTGGADTQYF. The CDR3 coding sequence is TGCGCCAGCAGCCAAGATCTGTCTACGGGAGGCGCAGATACGCAGTATTTT. The V call is TRBV4-1, the J call TRBJ2-3; the match to TRBD2 covers 7 bases. V gave up 0 bases and J gave up 4 bases; unmatched junction bases: 10. The CDR3 sequence is 17 residues long. The germline CDR1 and CDR2 sequences are MGHRA and YSYEKL.

CDR3 protein: CASSTRTSVYNEQFF. CDR3 in DNA: TGTGCCAGCAGTACTCGGACTAGCGTGTACAATGAGCAGTTCTTC. The chain is built from TRBV6-1 and TRBJ2-1; 9 bases agree with TRBD2. Germline CDR1 MNHNS, CDR2 SASEGT. The CDR3 spans 15 residues. J was trimmed by 4 bases and V by 5 bases; bases with no gene match: 6.

The gene calls are TRBV19 and TRBJ1-3; a weak D match, TRBD1 (6 bases). This CDR3 has 14 residues. With 8 bases removed from V and 1 base from J, the gap between germline ends came to 12 bases. CDR1 and CDR2 from the germline V gene are LNHDA and SQIVND (reference sequence). The CDR3 sequence: CASQQTGSGNTIYF. CDR3 in DNA: TGTGCCAGTCAACAAACAGGGTCTGGAAACACCATATATTTT. Complete variable domain (other parts from reference TRBV19 and TRBJ1-3): DGGITQSPKYLFRKEGQNVTLSCEQNLNHDAMYWYRQDPGQGLRLIYYSQIVNDFQKGDIAEGYSVSREKKESFPLTVTSAQKNPTAFYLCASQQTGSGNTIYFGEGSWLTVV.

The J gene is TRBJ1-2, the V gene TRBV27; 7 bases agree with TRBD1. J gave up 6 bases and V 6 bases, and 10 bases lay outside the gene matches. Germline V CDR1 and CDR2: MNHEY, SMNVEV (reference sequence). The CDR3 sequence is 14 residues long. This CDR3 reads CASRGIEGAHGYTF. As DNA, the CDR3 is TGTGCCAGCAGGGGGATTGAGGGGGCGCATGGCTACACCTTC.

The chain combines TRBV7-9 with TRBJ1-1; tentative D call: TRBD1 (6 bases). The CDR3 sequence is 14 residues long. The V gene lost 3 bases and the J gene lost 0 bases, with 8 bases spanning the gap. The germline V gene encodes CDR1 SEHNR and CDR2 FQNEAQ (reference sequence). The CDR3 DNA follows: TGTGCCAGCAGCTTTGGACAGTTGAACACTGAAGCTTTCTTT. Protein product: CASSFGQLNTEAFF.

The chain is built from TRBV2 and TRBJ2-7, with 14 bases matching TRBD2. Germline CDR1 is SNHLY and CDR2 is FYNNEI. The V gene end was trimmed by 7 bases and the J gene end by 3 bases; junction bases not matched to a gene: 5. The CDR3 has 15 residues. CDR3 region: CASKEGTSGSYEQYF. In nucleotides, the CDR3 is TGTGCCAGCAAAGAGGGGACTAGCGGGAGCTACGAGCAGTACTTC.

V is TRBV5-5 and J is TRBJ2-7; 7 nucleotides line up with TRBD2. With V trimmed by 2 bases and J by 6 bases, 8 bases remained unmatched. Per the germline V gene, CDR1 is SGHKS and CDR2 is YYEKEE (reference sequence). The CDR3 runs 14 residues. DNA of the CDR3: TGTGCCAGCAGCTTAGGATGGAGGGAGGGCGAGCAGTACTTC. This gives the protein CASSLGWREGEQYF.

The rearrangement joins TRBV4-2 to TRBJ2-3; D is perhaps TRBD1 (6 bases). The V gene's germline CDR1 is LGHNA and CDR2 YNFKEQ. With 1 base removed from V and 1 base from J, the gap between germline ends came to 12 bases. This CDR3 has 16 residues. In nucleotides, the CDR3 is TGTGCCAGCAGCCAAGGGGGGCTTGGCGGCACAGATACGCAGTATTTT. Its protein is CASSQGGLGGTDTQYF.

V gene TRBV2 combines with J gene TRBJ2-4; possibly TRBD2 for D (5 bases). This CDR3 comprises 13 residues. Between the trimmed V and J ends, which lost 6 bases and 10 bases, there was a span of 16 bases. Germline CDR1 reads SNHLY; CDR2 reads FYNNEI. CDR3 DNA: TGTGCCAGCAGAGCGGACGCAGCCCGAATTCAGTACTTC. Translation: CASRADAARIQYF. Variable domain in full (rest from reference TRBV2 and TRBJ2-4): EPEVTQTPSHQVTQMGQEVILRCVPISNHLYFYWYRQILGQKVEFLVSFYNNEISEKSEIFDDQFSVERPDGSNFTLKIRSTKLEDSAMYFCASRADAARIQYFGAGTRLSVL.

The chain joins TRBV30 to TRBJ2-2; perhaps TRBD2 as D (6 bases). With 3 bases removed from V and 0 bases from J, the gap between germline ends came to 17 bases. Germline V gives CDR1 GTSNPN, CDR2 SVGIG (reference sequence). The CDR3 loop spans 17 amino acids. In DNA, the CDR3 is TGTGCCTGGAGCGTCCGTCCGGGAGTACCGAACACCGGGGAGCTGTTTTTT. This translates into CAWSVRPGVPNTGELFF.

The chain joins TRBV30 to TRBJ2-5, with TRBD2 as a possible D gene (7 bases). V lost 2 bases to trimming and J lost 4 bases, with 14 bases between them. The V gene's germline CDR1 is GTSNPN and CDR2 SVGIG (reference sequence). The length of the CDR3 is 14 residues. CDR3 nucleotide sequence: TGTGCCTGGAGTAAGGGGGAGGGCCGAGAGACCCAGTACTTC. Translated: CAWSKGEGRETQYF.

This sequence joins TRBV4-3 and TRBJ2-1, with a tentative D call TRBD1 (5 bases). In germline, CDR1 is LGHNA, CDR2 YSLEER. The CDR3 runs 15 residues. V was cut by 0 bases and J by 2 bases, with 8 bases left in between. CDR3 in amino acids: CASSQESDTYNEQFF. The CDR3 DNA reads TGCGCCAGCAGCCAAGAGTCGGACACCTACAATGAGCAGTTCTTC.

This chain links TRBV2 with TRBJ2-1, with 8 bases that match TRBD2. V trimming: 6 bases; J trimming: 4 bases; junction bases outside the gene matches: 5. There are 14 residues in the CDR3. The germline V gene encodes CDR1 SNHLY and CDR2 FYNNEI. CDR3 sequence reads: CASSPQREYNEQFF. CDR3 bases: TGTGCCAGCAGCCCCCAGCGGGAGTACAATGAGCAGTTCTTC. Filled out from reference TRBV2 and TRBJ2-1, the complete variable domain reads EPEVTQTPSHQVTQMGQEVILRCVPISNHLYFYWYRQILGQKVEFLVSFYNNEISEKSEIFDDQFSVERPDGSNFTLKIRSTKLEDSAMYFCASSPQREYNEQFFGPGTRLTVL.

This chain links TRBV2 with TRBJ2-7; 8 bases fit TRBD1. Trimming took 7 bases from V and 6 from J; bases not matched to a gene: 8. Per the germline V gene, CDR1 is SNHLY and CDR2 is FYNNEI. This CDR3 spans 13 amino acids. The CDR3, as DNA: TGTGCCAGCAATCAGGGGGCAACCAGCGAGCAGTACTTC. It encodes CASNQGATSEQYF.

The J gene is TRBJ1-4, the V gene TRBV19; D ambiguous. V was pared by 5 bases and J by 11 bases, with 9 bases between. This CDR3 region has 11 residues. Germline V gene lookup returns CDR1 LNHDA and CDR2 SQIVND (reference sequence). The CDR3, as DNA: TGTGCCAGTAGTGGTCTCAGTAAACTGTTTTTT. Amino acid sequence: CASSGLSKLFF.

V usage is TRBV30 and J usage is TRBJ2-5; TRBD2 aligns across 13 bases. Trimming took 3 bases from V and 1 from J; bases not matched to a gene: 11. CDR3 length: 18 residues. Germline values: CDR1 GTSNPN, CDR2 SVGIG (reference sequence). The DNA of the CDR3 is TGTGCCTGGAGCGGGACACGAACTAGCGGGAGGGCCCAAGAGACCCAGTACTTC. Protein sequence: CAWSGTRTSGRAQETQYF.

The chain recombines TRBV4-3 with TRBJ2-1; D unresolved. In germline, CDR1 is LGHNA, CDR2 YSLEER. The CDR3 has 15 residues. V lost 0 bases and J 8 bases, leaving 14 bases between the germline ends. The CDR3 loop reads CASSQDRGYDDEQFF. Here the CDR3 DNA reads TGCGCCAGCAGCCAAGACCGAGGCTACGACGATGAGCAGTTCTTC.

This chain links TRBV5-6 with TRBJ2-2; D perhaps matches TRBD2 (6 bases). This CDR3 region has 13 residues. Germline-derived CDR1 and CDR2 are SGHDT and YYEEEE. Trimming shortened V by 0 bases and J by 7 bases, and 7 bases separated the two germline ends. CDR3 sequence (DNA): TGTGCCAGCAGCTTGGTTAGCGGCGGGGAGCTGTTTTTT. Residues: CASSLVSGGELFF.

This chain uses TRBV10-3 with TRBJ2-1, with 8 bases that match TRBD2. Germline CDR1 reads ENHRY; CDR2 reads SYGVKD. This CDR3 has 12 amino acids. J lost 7 bases, V lost 10 bases, and 6 bases had no gene match. CDR3 protein: CATRTSRNEQFF. CDR3 nucleotide sequence: TGTGCCACCCGGACTAGCAGGAATGAGCAGTTCTTC.

The chain couples TRBV7-9 to TRBJ2-3; 9 bases map to TRBD2. Germline V CDR1 and CDR2: SEHNR, FQNEAQ (reference sequence). The CDR3 has 16 residues. Trimming cost V 1 base and J 5 bases; bases outside gene matches: 7. CDR3 sequence: CASSLGSGSRGDTQYF. The CDR3 DNA is TGTGCCAGCAGCTTAGGTAGCGGGAGTCGGGGAGATACGCAGTATTTT.

Notes on this clone: The junction departs from germline at one end; a sequencing error may be responsible. The chain couples TRBV7-7 to TRBJ2-2; 10 bases are a match to TRBD2. CDR1 and CDR2 (germline): SSHAT, FNYEAQ (reference sequence). The CDR3 length is 20 residues. This CDR3 is CASSLLMLAGAFANTGELFF. CDR3 DNA: TGTGCTAGCAGCTTATTAATGCTAGCGGGAGCCTTCGCGAACACCGGGGAGCTGTTTTTT.

This clone was seen more than once but under ten times. The chain is built from TRBV27 and TRBJ1-5, with 9 bases aligning to TRBD1. Looked up from germline, CDR1 is MNHEY and CDR2 is SMNVEV (reference sequence). This CDR3 is 16 amino acids long. V dropped 5 bases and J dropped 2; count of bases not matched to a gene: 7. As DNA, the CDR3 is TGTGCCAGCAGTACCACAGGGGGCATGGGCAATCAGCCCCAGCATTTT. Protein sequence: CASSTTGGMGNQPQHF.

The genes are TRBV27 and TRBJ2-1, with TRBD2 as a possible D gene (6 bases). The CDR3 length is 16 residues. The germline V gene encodes CDR1 MNHEY and CDR2 SMNVEV (reference sequence). Trimming pared 4 bases from V and 7 bases from J, leaving 20 bases between. CDR3 in DNA: TGTGCCAGCAGTTCCCTTAGCGGAGCATACATGAATGAGCAGTTCTTC. It specifies CASSSLSGAYMNEQFF.

The rearrangement uses TRBV10-3 and TRBJ2-2, with 15 positions matching TRBD2. The germline CDR1 and CDR2 sequences are ENHRY and SYGVKD. This CDR3 has 17 residues. Unmatched junction bases numbered 3, after V lost 6 bases and J lost 1 base. The CDR3 region has the DNA TGTGCCATCAGCGCGGGACTAGCGGGAGGGAACACCGGGGAGCTGTTTTTT. This encodes CAISAGLAGGNTGELFF.